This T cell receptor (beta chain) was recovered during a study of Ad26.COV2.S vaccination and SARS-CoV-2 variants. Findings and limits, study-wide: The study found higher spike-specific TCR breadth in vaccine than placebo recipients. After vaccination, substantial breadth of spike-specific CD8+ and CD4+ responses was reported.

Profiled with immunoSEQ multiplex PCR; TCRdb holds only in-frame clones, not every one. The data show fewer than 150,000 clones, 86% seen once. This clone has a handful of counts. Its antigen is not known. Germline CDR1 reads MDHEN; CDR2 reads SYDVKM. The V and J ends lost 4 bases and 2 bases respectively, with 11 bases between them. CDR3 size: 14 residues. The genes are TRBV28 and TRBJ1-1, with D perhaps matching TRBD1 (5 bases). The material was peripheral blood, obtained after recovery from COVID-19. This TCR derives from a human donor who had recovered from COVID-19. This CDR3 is CASSSGRPNTEAFF. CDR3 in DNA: TGTGCCAGCAGTTCGGGACGCCCAAACACTGAAGCTTTCTTT.